Presented here are 29 T cell receptor beta chains from one specimen sequenced in a study of blood T cells in healthy people across ages. The authors ran a second PCR of about 6 to 12 cycles using a sample-barcoded 5' primer and a J-beta primer mix. TCRdb called the 5' RACE reads again in MiXCR, with one record for every CDR3 protein. The data contain over a million distinct CDR3 sequences, around two fifths of them singletons. The sequenced sample consisted of blood. All receptors come from a woman younger than 35 in good health.

This clonotype was detected only a few times. The rearrangement uses TRBV4-1 and TRBJ2-5, with no clear D. Germline V gene lookup returns CDR1 MGHRA and CDR2 YSYEKL. V lost 1 base and J 11 bases, leaving 20 bases between the germline ends. The CDR3 spans 15 residues. CDR3 DNA: TGCGCCAGCAGCCAAGGTGCCACCCATTACAATGAGCAGTACTTC. Translation gives CASSQGATHYNEQYF.

This clonotype has just a few counts. The gene calls are TRBV2 and TRBJ2-1; D ambiguous. Between the trimmed V and J ends, which lost 4 bases and 10 bases, there was a span of 11 bases. CDR1 is SNHLY and CDR2 is FYNNEI in the germline V gene. CDR3 length equals 12 residues. CDR3 region: CASSVPSGEQFF. In DNA form, the CDR3 reads TGTGCCAGCAGTGTGCCTAGTGGAGAGCAGTTCTTC.

The chain couples TRBV6-5 to TRBJ1-4; 7 bases line up with TRBD1. Per germline, CDR1 MNHEY and CDR2 SVGAGI. The CDR3 sequence is 15 residues long. After removal of 5 bases from V and 5 bases from J, the junction contained 8 bases not matched to a gene. The CDR3 nucleotides are TGTGCCAGCAGTCCCGCGGGACAGCCAAATGAAAAACTGTTTTTT. Translating gives CASSPAGQPNEKLFF.

This clonotype was recorded a few times. The rearrangement joins TRBV7-9 to TRBJ2-7; D call uncertain. The V gene's germline CDR1 is SEHNR and CDR2 FQNEAQ (reference sequence). Trimming removed 6 bases from V and 2 bases from J, with 11 bases in between. The CDR3 extends over 13 amino acids. CDR3 loop: CASRTESAYEQYF. Written as DNA, the CDR3 is TGTGCCAGCAGAACCGAATCGGCCTACGAGCAGTACTTC.

The CDR3 region is CASHVRGSSYNEQFF. The CDR3 nucleotides are TGTGCCAGCCACGTGAGGGGAAGCTCCTACAATGAGCAGTTCTTC. This chain uses TRBV28 with TRBJ2-1; D might be TRBD1 or TRBD2, each matching 5 bases. V was shortened by 8 bases and J by 0 bases, with 14 bases between the two germline ends. This CDR3 comprises 15 residues. From germline, CDR1 is MDHEN and CDR2 SYDVKM.

The rearrangement links TRBV9 to TRBJ2-3, with 9 bases aligning to TRBD2. The CDR3 extends over 17 amino acids. CDR1 is SGDLS, CDR2 YYNGEE, per germline. V shed 2 bases, J shed 0 bases, and the junction held 7 bases outside the gene matches. CDR3 sequence (DNA): TGTGCCAGCAGCGTTCCGACTAGCGGAGCTAGCACAGATACGCAGTATTTT. Its translation is CASSVPTSGASTDTQYF.

This clonotype was seen many times. The genes are TRBV29-1 and TRBJ2-7; TRBD2 matches 13 bases. The V and J ends lost 7 bases and 6 bases, in that order; junction bases with no gene match: 3. Germline V gene lookup returns CDR1 SQVTM and CDR2 ANQGSEA. The length of the CDR3 is 12 residues. The CDR3: CSATSGRREQYF. In nucleotides, the CDR3 is TGCAGCGCGACTAGCGGGAGGCGCGAGCAGTACTTC.

This clonotype showed up just a few times. The chain is built from TRBV6-5 and TRBJ1-2, with TRBD1 matching over 10 bases. The ends lost 6 bases at V and 6 bases at J; junction bases unmatched: 4. The CDR3 runs 13 residues. In germline, CDR1 is MNHEY, CDR2 SVGAGI. CDR3 loop: CASRLTGGNGYTF. The DNA for the CDR3 is TGTGCCAGCAGGCTGACAGGGGGCAATGGCTACACCTTC.

As concerns this clonotype: One end of the junction varies from germline; a read error may be responsible. The rearrangement links TRBV6-5 to TRBJ1-4, with TRBD1 as a possible D gene (6 bases). CDR1 and CDR2 from the germline V gene are MNHEY and SVGAGI. The CDR3 runs to 15 residues. DNA for the CDR3: TGTGCCAGCAGTTACGCCGGGGGGGCCAATGAAGAACTGTTTTTT. It encodes CASSYAGGANEELFF.

The chain is built from TRBV6-5 and TRBJ1-2, with unresolved D. CDR1 is MNHEY and CDR2 is SVGAGI in the germline V gene. This CDR3 region has 14 residues. Trimming took 2 bases from V and 3 from J, leaving 10 bases between them. The chain's CDR3 is CASSYRTEYYGYTF. The CDR3 bases are TGTGCCAGCAGTTACAGGACTGAGTACTATGGCTACACCTTC.

This clonotype has only a few counts. The chain carries TRBV27 and TRBJ2-5; possibly TRBD2 for D (6 bases). This CDR3 contains 15 residues. Per germline, CDR1 MNHEY and CDR2 SMNVEV (reference sequence). V gave up 4 bases and J gave up 1 base, with 13 bases separating them. This CDR3 reads CASSSFAGFQETQYF. CDR3 coding DNA: TGTGCCAGCAGTTCCTTCGCGGGGTTCCAAGAGACCCAGTACTTC.

The sample holds a few counts of this clonotype. CDR3 amino acids: CASSRTGTWGGYTF. CDR3 nucleotides: TGTGCCAGCAGCCGTACGGGGACCTGGGGGGGCTACACCTTC. The chain employs TRBV12-3 or TRBV12-4 and TRBJ1-2; D is perhaps TRBD1 (5 bases). Between the trimmed V and J ends, which lost 6 bases and 8 bases, there was a span of 19 bases. CDR3 size: 14 residues.

The chain links TRBV4-1 to TRBJ1-1; D not certain. The germline V gene encodes CDR1 MGHRA and CDR2 YSYEKL. Trimming took 1 base from V and 3 from J, leaving 3 bases between them. The CDR3 has 12 residues. CDR3 in amino acids: CASSQVYTEAFF. The CDR3 nucleotides are TGCGCCAGCAGCCAAGTCTACACTGAAGCTTTCTTT.

The table lists this clonotype with a few counts. This may be a read error, as it is one base from a much larger clone. This chain joins TRBV20-1 and TRBJ2-3; 11 nucleotides match TRBD2. This CDR3 has 14 amino acids. The germline CDR1 and CDR2 sequences are DFQATT and SNEGSKA (reference sequence). Unmatched junction bases numbered 2, after V lost 5 bases and J lost 1 base. CDR3 nucleotide sequence: TGCAGTGCTTTAGCGGGAGGGGGCACAGATACGCAGTATTTT. This encodes CSALAGGGTDTQYF.

The V and J genes are TRBV4-1 and TRBJ1-2; D is uncertain. This CDR3 spans 12 amino acids. Germline V gives CDR1 MGHRA, CDR2 YSYEKL. V shed 6 bases and J shed 10 bases, with 15 bases lying between them. The CDR3 region has the DNA TGCGCCAGCAGGGGAGACGGCCACGACTACACCTTC. It codes for CASRGDGHDYTF.

CDR3 coding DNA: TGTGCCAGCCCCGCCCTCTGCGGGGGGGAGTCCCCCTACGAGCAGTACTTC. As protein: CASPALCGGESPYEQYF. The chain recombines TRBV21-1 with TRBJ2-7; the table's D call TRBD1 went unverified against the DNA. TRBV21-1 is given as a pseudogene. The length of the CDR3 is 17 residues.

This clonotype was counted only a few times. V and J are TRBV5-1 and TRBJ2-1; TRBD2 might be the D (5 bases). In germline, CDR1 is SGHRS, CDR2 YFSETQ. V shed 0 bases and J shed 5 bases, with 12 bases lying between them. The CDR3 loop spans 15 amino acids. This chain's CDR3 is CASSLGVATNNEQFF. The CDR3 DNA reads TGCGCCAGCAGCTTGGGAGTAGCGACCAACAATGAGCAGTTCTTC.

At least ten counts were recorded for this clonotype. This chain connects TRBV29-1 to TRBJ2-1; D is ambiguous. The CDR3 covers 12 residues. Per germline, CDR1 SQVTM and CDR2 ANQGSEA. The ends were cut back, 4 bases at V and 7 bases at J, with 11 bases in the middle. The CDR3 DNA sequence: TGCAGCGTTGGCCCCCCGAATAATGAGCAGTTCTTC. Translated: CSVGPPNNEQFF.

The V call is TRBV7-9, the J call TRBJ2-1; 8 nucleotides match TRBD2. Germline V gene sequence: CDR1 SEHNR, CDR2 FQNEAQ (reference sequence). V trimming: 7 bases; J trimming: 3 bases; junction bases outside the gene matches: 8. This CDR3 has 15 amino acids. This CDR3 reads CASTKREFSYNEQFF. CDR3 nucleotide sequence: TGTGCCAGCACGAAGCGGGAGTTTAGCTACAATGAGCAGTTCTTC.

This clonotype was counted ten times or more. The chain uses TRBV4-1 and TRBJ2-1; TRBD2 matches at 8 bases. Germline V gene sequence: CDR1 MGHRA, CDR2 YSYEKL. V was clipped by 0 bases and J by 4 bases; unmatched bases: 11. The CDR3 spans 18 residues. The CDR3 reads CASSQDPAGVGIYNEQFF. In DNA, the CDR3 is TGCGCCAGCAGCCAAGATCCAGCGGGAGTGGGGATATACAATGAGCAGTTCTTC.

This rearrangement joins TRBV6-1 to TRBJ1-4, with no clear D. The CDR3 is 13 amino acids. The V gene's germline CDR1 is MNHNS and CDR2 SASEGT. Between the trimmed V and J ends, which lost 6 bases and 5 bases, there was a span of 10 bases. The CDR3, as DNA: TGTGCCAGCAGATGGACTTCAAATGAAAAACTGTTTTTT. It yields the protein CASRWTSNEKLFF.

There are a few counts of this clonotype. This rearrangement joins TRBV6-1 to TRBJ2-5; 11 positions match TRBD2. This CDR3 is built from 17 residues. CDR1 and CDR2 from the germline V gene are MNHNS and SASEGT. With V trimmed by 2 bases and J by 1 base, 6 bases remained unmatched. The CDR3 spells CASSESLAGGIQETQYF. The CDR3 DNA reads as TGTGCCAGCAGTGAATCCCTAGCGGGGGGTATCCAAGAGACCCAGTACTTC.

The V and J genes are TRBV7-9 and TRBJ2-1, with 8 bases identical to TRBD2. Trimming removed 5 bases from V and 6 bases from J; junction bases left unmatched: 24. Germline loops: CDR1 SEHNR, CDR2 FQNEAQ (reference sequence). There are 20 residues in the CDR3. The CDR3 loop is CASSTDQTSEYLHDFNEQFF. CDR3 in DNA: TGTGCCAGCAGCACCGACCAGACTAGCGAATACCTCCACGACTTCAATGAGCAGTTCTTC.

This clonotype was observed a few times. The rearrangement links TRBV12-3 or TRBV12-4 to TRBJ1-2; no reliable D call. V was shortened by 6 bases and J by 0 bases, with 14 bases between the two germline ends. This CDR3 is built from 15 residues. The DNA for the CDR3 is TGTGCCAGCAGCCCCCGGGAACTAGCTAACTATGGCTACACCTTC. Its translation: CASSPRELANYGYTF.

The chain uses TRBV5-1 and TRBJ2-2, with TRBD1 as a possible D gene (6 bases). This CDR3 has 14 amino acids. The germline gives CDR1 SGHRS, CDR2 YFSETQ. Trimming removed 3 bases at V and 4 bases at J, with 10 bases between. The CDR3 DNA is TGCGCCAGCAGCTCGGGACACCCCACCGGGGAGCTGTTTTTT. Encoded protein: CASSSGHPTGELFF.

The chain joins TRBV2 to TRBJ1-1, with D hard to call. V gave up 6 bases and J gave up 2 bases, with 7 bases separating them. CDR1 SNHLY and CDR2 FYNNEI come from the germline V gene. The CDR3 length is 12 residues. The chain's CDR3 is CASSGHNTEAFF. As DNA, the CDR3 is TGTGCCAGCAGCGGCCATAACACTGAAGCTTTCTTT.

Notes on this clonotype: This may stem from a read error, because a much larger clone lies one nucleotide away. The V call is TRBV6-1, the J call TRBJ2-7; D is unresolved. There are 11 residues in the CDR3. Germline V gives CDR1 MNHNS, CDR2 SASEGT. The CDR3 protein is CVSRPPLEQYF. The CDR3 DNA reads TGTGTCAGCAGGCCACCTCTCGAGCAGTACTTC.

Worth noting for this clonotype: One end of the junction is discordant with germline, which a read error may explain. This sequence joins TRBV12-3 or TRBV12-4 and TRBJ1-2, with D possibly being TRBD1 (5 bases). The CDR3 covers 13 residues. The CDR3 DNA reads TGTGTCAGCAGTAGGGACTCTAACTATGGCTACACCTTC. This sequence encodes CVSSRDSNYGYTF.

There are a few counts of this clonotype. The DNA for the CDR3 is TGTGCCAGCAGTTACTCAACGGGGAATTCTTCACCCCTCCACTTT. Its translation is CASSYSTGNSSPLHF. J is TRBJ1-6 and V is TRBV6-5; D remains unclear. Trimming took 0 bases from V and 9 from J, leaving 12 bases between them. The germline CDR1 and CDR2 sequences are MNHEY and SVGAGI. The CDR3 has 15 amino acids.